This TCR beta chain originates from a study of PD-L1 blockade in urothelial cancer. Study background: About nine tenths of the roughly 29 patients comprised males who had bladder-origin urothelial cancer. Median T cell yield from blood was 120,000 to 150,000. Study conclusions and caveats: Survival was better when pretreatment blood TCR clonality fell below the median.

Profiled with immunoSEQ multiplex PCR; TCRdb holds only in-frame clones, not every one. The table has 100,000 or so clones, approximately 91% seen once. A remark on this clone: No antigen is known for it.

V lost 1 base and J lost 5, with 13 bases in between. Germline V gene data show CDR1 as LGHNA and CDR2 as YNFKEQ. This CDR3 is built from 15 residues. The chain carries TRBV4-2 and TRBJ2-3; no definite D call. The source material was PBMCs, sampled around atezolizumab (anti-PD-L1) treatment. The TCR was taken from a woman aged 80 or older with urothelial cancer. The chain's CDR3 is CASSQAPRTGDTQYF. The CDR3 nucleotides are TGTGCCAGCAGCCAAGCTCCCCGAACGGGAGATACGCAGTATTTT.